This paragraph reports one TCR beta chain. Clones were read by immunoSEQ multiplex PCR, and TCRdb kept only the in-frame ones, dropping some. The sample holds about 150,000 clones; 84% are singletons and the top ten take 8.9%. The data stem from a study of blood T cell repertoires in COVID-19. With 3 bases removed from V and 7 bases from J, the gap between germline ends came to 12 bases. This CDR3 is 13 amino acids long. Germline V lookup: CDR1 KGHDR, CDR2 SFDVKD. V usage is TRBV24-1 and J usage is TRBJ2-7; D not certain. The clonotype originates from a man in his thirties or forties with COVID-19, enrolled during active disease. The sequenced sample consisted of peripheral blood. The CDR3 sequence is CATSDGPVKEQYF. In DNA, the CDR3 is TGTGCCACCAGTGATGGGCCCGTCAAGGAGCAGTACTTC.